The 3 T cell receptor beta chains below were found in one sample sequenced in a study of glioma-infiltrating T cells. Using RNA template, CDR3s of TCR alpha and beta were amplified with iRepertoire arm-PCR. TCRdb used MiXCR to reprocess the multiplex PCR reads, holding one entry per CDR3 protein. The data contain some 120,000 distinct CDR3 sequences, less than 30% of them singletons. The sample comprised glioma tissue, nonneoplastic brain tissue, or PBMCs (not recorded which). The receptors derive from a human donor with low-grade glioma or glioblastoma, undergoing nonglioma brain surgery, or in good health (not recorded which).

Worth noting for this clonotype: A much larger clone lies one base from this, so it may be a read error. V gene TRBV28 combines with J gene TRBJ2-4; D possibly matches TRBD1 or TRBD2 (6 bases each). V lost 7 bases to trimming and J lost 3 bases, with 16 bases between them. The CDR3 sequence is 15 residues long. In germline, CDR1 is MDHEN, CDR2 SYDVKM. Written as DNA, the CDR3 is TGTGCCAGCACCAAAAAAGGGGGAGGCAAAAACATTCAGTACTTC. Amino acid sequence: CASTKKGGGKNIQYF.

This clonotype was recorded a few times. The CDR3 nucleotides are TGTGCCAGCAGCTTAGACAGGGACGTTTACGGCTACACCTTC. It codes for CASSLDRDVYGYTF. The chain links TRBV5-4 to TRBJ1-2; 7 bases line up with TRBD1. Germline CDR1 reads SGHNT; CDR2 reads YYREEE (reference sequence). CDR3 length: 14 residues. V shed 2 bases and J 8 bases; nucleotides not matched to a gene: 9.

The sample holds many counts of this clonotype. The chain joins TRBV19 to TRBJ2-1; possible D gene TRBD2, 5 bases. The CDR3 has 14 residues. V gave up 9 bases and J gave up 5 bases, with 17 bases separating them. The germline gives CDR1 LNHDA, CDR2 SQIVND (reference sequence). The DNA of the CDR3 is TGTGCCAGCGGGTTCAGGACTTTGAACAATGAGCAGTTCTTC. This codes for CASGFRTLNNEQFF.